This T cell receptor beta chain was retrieved from a study of T cell repertoires in cytomegalovirus infection. The V gene's germline CDR1 is SGHVS and CDR2 FQNEAQ. The CDR3 is 15 residues long. V was trimmed by 6 bases and J by 0 bases, leaving 11 bases between them. TCRdb called the reads again in MiXCR, with one record for every CDR3 protein. Of hundreds of thousands of distinct CDR3 sequences listed, 20% to 25% are singletons. This clonotype appeared many times. The specimen sequenced was CD8+ T cells from PBMCs. This clonotype was obtained from a human donor in good health (CMV status not recorded). Some clones in this sample may be carry-over from other donors' samples. J is TRBJ2-2 and V is TRBV7-8, with D possibly being TRBD1 (6 bases). The CDR3: CASRPRQANTGELFF. The CDR3 nucleotides are TGTGCCAGCAGACCCCGACAGGCGAACACCGGGGAGCTGTTTTTT.